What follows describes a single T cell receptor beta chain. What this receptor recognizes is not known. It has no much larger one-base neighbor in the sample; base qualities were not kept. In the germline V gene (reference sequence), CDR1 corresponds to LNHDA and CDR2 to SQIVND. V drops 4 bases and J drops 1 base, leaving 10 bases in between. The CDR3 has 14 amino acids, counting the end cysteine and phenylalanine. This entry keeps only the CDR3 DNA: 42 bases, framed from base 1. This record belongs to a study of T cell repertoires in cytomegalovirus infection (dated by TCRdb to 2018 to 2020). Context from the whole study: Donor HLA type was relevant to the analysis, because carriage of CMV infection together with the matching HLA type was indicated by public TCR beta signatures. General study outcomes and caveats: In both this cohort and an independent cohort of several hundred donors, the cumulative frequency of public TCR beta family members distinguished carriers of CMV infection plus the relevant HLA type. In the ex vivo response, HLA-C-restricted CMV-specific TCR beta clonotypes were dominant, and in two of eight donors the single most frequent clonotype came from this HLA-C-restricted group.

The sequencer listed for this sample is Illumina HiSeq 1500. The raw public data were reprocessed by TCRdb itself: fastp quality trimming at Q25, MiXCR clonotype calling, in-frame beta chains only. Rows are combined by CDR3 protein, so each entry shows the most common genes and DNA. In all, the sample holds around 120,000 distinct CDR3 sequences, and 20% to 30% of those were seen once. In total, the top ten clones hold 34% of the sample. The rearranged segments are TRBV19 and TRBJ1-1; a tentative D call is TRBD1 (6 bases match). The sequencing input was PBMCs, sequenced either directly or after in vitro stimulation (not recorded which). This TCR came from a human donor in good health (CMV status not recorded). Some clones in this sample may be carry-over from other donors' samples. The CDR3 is CASSTAGENTEAFF. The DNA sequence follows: TGTGCCAGTAGTACGGCAGGGGAGAACACTGAAGCTTTCTTT.